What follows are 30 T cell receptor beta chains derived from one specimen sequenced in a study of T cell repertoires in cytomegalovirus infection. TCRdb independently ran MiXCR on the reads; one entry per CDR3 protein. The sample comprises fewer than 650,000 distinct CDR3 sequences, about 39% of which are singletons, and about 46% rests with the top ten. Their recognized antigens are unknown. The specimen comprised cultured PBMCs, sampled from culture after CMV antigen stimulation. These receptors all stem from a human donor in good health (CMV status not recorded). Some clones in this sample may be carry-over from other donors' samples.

The CDR3 region is CASSLRTGGSYGYTF. CDR3 coding DNA: TGTGCCAGCAGCTTACGGACAGGGGGGAGCTATGGCTACACCTTC. This chain joins TRBV7-2 and TRBJ1-2; TRBD1 agrees at 10 bases. The CDR3 is 15 residues long. Germline assignment: CDR1 SGHTA and CDR2 FQGNSA. Trimming cost V 2 bases and J 4 bases; bases outside gene matches: 4.

The CDR3: CASSVTAAGSPLHF. As DNA, the CDR3 is TGTGCCAGCAGCGTGACAGCCGCCGGATCACCCCTCCACTTT. The chain combines TRBV11-2 with TRBJ1-6; tentatively, D is TRBD1 (5 bases). Per the germline V gene, CDR1 is SGHAT and CDR2 is FQNNGV. V lost 5 bases and J 10 bases, leaving 15 bases between the germline ends. This CDR3 has 14 amino acids.

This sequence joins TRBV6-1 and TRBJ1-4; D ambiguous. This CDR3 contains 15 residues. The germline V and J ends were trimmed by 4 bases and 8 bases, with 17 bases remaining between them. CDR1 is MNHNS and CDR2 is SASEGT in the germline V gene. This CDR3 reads CASSASRLGIEKLFF. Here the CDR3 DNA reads TGTGCCAGCAGTGCGTCGCGACTGGGGATAGAAAAACTGTTTTTT.

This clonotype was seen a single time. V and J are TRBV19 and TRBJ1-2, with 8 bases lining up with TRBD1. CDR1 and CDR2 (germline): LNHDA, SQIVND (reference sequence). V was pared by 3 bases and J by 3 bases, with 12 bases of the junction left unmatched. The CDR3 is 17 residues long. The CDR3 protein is CASSIGQGLYIDYGYTF. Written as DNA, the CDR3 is TGTGCCAGTAGTATCGGACAGGGACTCTACATCGACTATGGCTACACCTTC. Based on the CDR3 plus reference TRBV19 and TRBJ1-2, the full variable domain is DGGITQSPKYLFRKEGQNVTLSCEQNLNHDAMYWYRQDPGQGLRLIYYSQIVNDFQKGDIAEGYSVSREKKESFPLTVTSAQKNPTAFYLCASSIGQGLYIDYGYTFGSGTRLTVV.

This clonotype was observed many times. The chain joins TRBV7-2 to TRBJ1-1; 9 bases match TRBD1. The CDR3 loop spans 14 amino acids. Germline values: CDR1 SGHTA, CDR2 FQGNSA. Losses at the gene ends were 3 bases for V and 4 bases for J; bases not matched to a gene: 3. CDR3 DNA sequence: TGTGCCAGCAGCTTTGGACAGGGGATCACTGAAGCTTTCTTT. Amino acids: CASSFGQGITEAFF.

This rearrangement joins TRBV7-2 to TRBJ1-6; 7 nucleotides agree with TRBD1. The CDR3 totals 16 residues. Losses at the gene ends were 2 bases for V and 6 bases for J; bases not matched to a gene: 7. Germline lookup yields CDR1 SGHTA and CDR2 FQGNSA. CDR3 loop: CASSLLGQGVNSPLHF. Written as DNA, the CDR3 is TGTGCCAGCAGCTTACTCGGGCAGGGGGTTAATTCACCCCTCCACTTT. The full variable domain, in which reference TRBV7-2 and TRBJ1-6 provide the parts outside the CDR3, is GAGVSQSPSNKVTEKGKDVELRCDPISGHTALYWYRQSLGQGLEFLIYFQGNSAPDKSGLPSDRFSAERTGGSVSTLTIQRTQQEDSAVYLCASSLLGQGVNSPLHFGNGTRLTVT.

The CDR3 DNA reads as TGTGCCAGCAGTTTGACGTTTGGACAGGGGATCCGGTATTTTTTTAATCAGCCCCAGCATTTT. Translating gives CASSLTFGQGIRYFFNQPQHF. This rearrangement joins TRBV27 to TRBJ1-5; 9 nucleotides match TRBD1. The J segment lost 4 bases and the V segment lost 3 bases, leaving 22 bases of the junction unmatched. The CDR3 runs to 21 residues. Germline V gene sequence: CDR1 MNHEY, CDR2 SMNVEV (reference sequence).

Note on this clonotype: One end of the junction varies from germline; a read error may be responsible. The chain's CDR3 is CASSLSGQGMNTEAFF. The CDR3 DNA follows: TGTGCCAGCAGCTTGTCGGGACAGGGGATGAACACTGAAGCTTTCTTT. The gene calls are TRBV5-3 and TRBJ1-1; 10 bases align to TRBD1. TRBV5-3 is sorted into the ORF group, with uncertain function. The CDR3 covers 16 residues.

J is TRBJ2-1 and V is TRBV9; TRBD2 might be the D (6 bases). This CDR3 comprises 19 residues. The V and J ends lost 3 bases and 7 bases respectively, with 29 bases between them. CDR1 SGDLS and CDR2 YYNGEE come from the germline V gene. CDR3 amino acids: CASSAPTGTPNWSGNEQFF. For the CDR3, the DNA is TGTGCCAGCAGCGCGCCGACCGGGACTCCGAACTGGTCGGGGAATGAGCAGTTCTTC.

The CDR3 nucleotides read TGTGCCATCAGTGACCCGGGACTAGCGGGAGTAGAGACCCAGTACTTC. It yields the protein CAISDPGLAGVETQYF. The chain joins TRBV10-3 to TRBJ2-5; 14 positions match TRBD2. Germline loops: CDR1 ENHRY, CDR2 SYGVKD. V was clipped by 3 bases and J by 4 bases; unmatched bases: 4. This CDR3 contains 16 residues.

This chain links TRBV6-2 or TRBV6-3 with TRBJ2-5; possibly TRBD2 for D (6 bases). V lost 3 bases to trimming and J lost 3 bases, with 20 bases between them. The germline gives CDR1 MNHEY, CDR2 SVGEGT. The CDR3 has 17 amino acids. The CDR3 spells CASSYGIRLAGKETQYF. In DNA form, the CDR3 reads TGTGCCAGCAGTTATGGTATAAGATTGGCGGGGAAAGAGACCCAGTACTTC.

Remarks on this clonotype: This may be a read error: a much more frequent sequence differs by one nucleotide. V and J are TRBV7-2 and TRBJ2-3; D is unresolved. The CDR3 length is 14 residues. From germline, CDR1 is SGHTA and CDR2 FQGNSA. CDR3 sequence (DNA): TGTGCCAGCAGCTTAAGGCGGAGCACAGATACGCTGTATTTT. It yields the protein CASSLRRSTDTLYF.

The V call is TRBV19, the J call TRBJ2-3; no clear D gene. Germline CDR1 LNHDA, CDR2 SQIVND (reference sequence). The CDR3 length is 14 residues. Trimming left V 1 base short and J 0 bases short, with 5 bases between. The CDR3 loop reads CASSIGRSTDTQYF. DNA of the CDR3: TGTGCCAGTAGTATAGGCCGGAGCACAGATACGCAGTATTTT.

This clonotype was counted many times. CDR3 DNA sequence: TGTGCCAGCAGGACTAGCGGGAGCTACGAGCAGTACTTC. Translated, it gives CASRTSGSYEQYF. The chain carries TRBV19 and TRBJ2-7, with 13 positions matching TRBD2. Trimming at V came to 9 bases and at J to 3 bases, leaving 2 bases not matched to a gene. Germline-derived CDR1 and CDR2 are LNHDA and SQIVND (reference sequence). This CDR3 comprises 13 residues.

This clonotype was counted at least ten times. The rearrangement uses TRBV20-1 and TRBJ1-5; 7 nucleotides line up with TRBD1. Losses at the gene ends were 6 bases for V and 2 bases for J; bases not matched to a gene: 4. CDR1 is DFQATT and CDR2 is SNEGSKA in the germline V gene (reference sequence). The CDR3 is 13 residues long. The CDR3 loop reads CSAPDRGNQPQHF. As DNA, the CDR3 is TGCAGTGCCCCAGACAGGGGCAATCAGCCCCAGCATTTT.

CDR3 protein: CASGGRDNEQFF. CDR3 DNA: TGTGCCAGCGGGGGCAGGGACAATGAGCAGTTCTTC. V is TRBV7-9 and J is TRBJ2-1; weak D call: TRBD1 (6 bases). Deletions cut 8 bases from V and 5 bases from J, with 10 bases between. This CDR3 spans 12 amino acids. Germline loops: CDR1 SEHNR, CDR2 FQNEAQ (reference sequence).

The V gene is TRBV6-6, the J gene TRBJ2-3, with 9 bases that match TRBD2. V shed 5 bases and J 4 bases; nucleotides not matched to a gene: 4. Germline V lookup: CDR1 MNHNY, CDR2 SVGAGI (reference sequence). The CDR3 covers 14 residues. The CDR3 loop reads CASSVLAGSDTQYF. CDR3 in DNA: TGTGCCAGCAGTGTGCTAGCGGGGTCAGATACGCAGTATTTT.

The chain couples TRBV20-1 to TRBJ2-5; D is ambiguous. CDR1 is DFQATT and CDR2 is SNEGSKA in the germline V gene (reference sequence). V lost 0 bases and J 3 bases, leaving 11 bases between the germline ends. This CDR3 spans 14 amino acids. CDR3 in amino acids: CSARDPRKKETQYF. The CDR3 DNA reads TGCAGTGCTAGAGATCCCAGGAAGAAAGAGACCCAGTACTTC.

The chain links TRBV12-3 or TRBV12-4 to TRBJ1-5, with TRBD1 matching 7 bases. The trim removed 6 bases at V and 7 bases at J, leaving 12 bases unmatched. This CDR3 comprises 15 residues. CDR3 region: CASRRNQGERQPQHF. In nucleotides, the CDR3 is TGTGCCAGCAGACGAAACCAGGGGGAACGCCAGCCCCAGCATTTT.

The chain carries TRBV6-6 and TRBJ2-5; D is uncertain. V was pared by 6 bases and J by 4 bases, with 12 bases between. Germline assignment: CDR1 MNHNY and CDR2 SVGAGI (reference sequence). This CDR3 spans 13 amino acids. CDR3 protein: CASSSTPLETQYF. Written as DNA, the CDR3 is TGTGCCAGCAGCTCCACGCCTCTAGAGACCCAGTACTTC.

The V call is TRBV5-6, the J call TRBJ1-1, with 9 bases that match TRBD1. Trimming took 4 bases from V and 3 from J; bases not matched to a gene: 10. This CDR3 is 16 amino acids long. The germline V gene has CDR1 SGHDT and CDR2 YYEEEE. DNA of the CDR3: TGTGCCAGCAGCCCGACAGGGGGATTTGTTTACACTGAAGCTTTCTTT. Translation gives CASSPTGGFVYTEAFF.

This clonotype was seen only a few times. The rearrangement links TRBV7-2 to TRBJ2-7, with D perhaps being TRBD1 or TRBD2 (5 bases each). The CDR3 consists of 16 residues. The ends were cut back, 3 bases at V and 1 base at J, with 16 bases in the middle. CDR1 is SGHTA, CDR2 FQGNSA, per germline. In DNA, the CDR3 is TGTGCCAGCAGCTTGGCTCGGGGCGGAATTTCCTACGAGCAGTACTTC. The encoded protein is CASSLARGGISYEQYF.

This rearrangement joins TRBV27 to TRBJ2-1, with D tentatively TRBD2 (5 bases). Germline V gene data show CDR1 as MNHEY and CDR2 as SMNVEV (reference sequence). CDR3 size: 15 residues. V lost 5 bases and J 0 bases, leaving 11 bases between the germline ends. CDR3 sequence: CASSPTGSSYNEQFF. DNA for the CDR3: TGTGCCAGCAGTCCGACGGGAAGCTCCTACAATGAGCAGTTCTTC.

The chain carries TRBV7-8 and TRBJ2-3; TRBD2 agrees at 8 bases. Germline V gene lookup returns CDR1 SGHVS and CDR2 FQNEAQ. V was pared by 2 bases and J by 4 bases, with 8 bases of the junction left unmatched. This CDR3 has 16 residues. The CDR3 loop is CASSLLSGGPPDTQYF. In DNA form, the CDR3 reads TGTGCCAGCAGCTTATTAAGCGGGGGTCCGCCAGATACGCAGTATTTT.

The CDR3 region has the DNA TGTGCCAGCAGCTCGACCAGGGTACTCGATGGCTACACCTTC. It codes for CASSSTRVLDGYTF. This sequence joins TRBV5-4 and TRBJ1-2; perhaps TRBD1 as D (5 bases). CDR1 is SGHNT, CDR2 YYREEE, per germline (reference sequence). V lost 3 bases, J lost 6 bases, and 15 bases lay in between. The CDR3 runs 14 residues.

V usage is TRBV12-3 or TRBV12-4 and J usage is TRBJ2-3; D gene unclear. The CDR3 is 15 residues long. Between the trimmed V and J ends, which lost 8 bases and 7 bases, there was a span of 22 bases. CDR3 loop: CASLPGLKVVHTQYF. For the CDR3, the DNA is TGTGCCAGCTTACCCGGCCTCAAAGTTGTCCATACGCAGTATTTT.

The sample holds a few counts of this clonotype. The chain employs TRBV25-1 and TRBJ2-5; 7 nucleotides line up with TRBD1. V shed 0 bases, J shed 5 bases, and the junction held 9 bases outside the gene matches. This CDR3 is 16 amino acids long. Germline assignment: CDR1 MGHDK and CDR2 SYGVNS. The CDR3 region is CASSEYTARGSETQYF. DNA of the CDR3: TGTGCCAGCAGTGAATATACGGCCAGGGGGTCGGAGACCCAGTACTTC.

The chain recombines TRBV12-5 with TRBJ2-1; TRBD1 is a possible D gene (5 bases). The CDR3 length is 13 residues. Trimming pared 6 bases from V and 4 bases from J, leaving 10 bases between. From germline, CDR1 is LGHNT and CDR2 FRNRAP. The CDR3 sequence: CASGLTEYNEQFF. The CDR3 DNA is TGTGCTAGTGGGCTGACAGAATACAATGAGCAGTTCTTC.

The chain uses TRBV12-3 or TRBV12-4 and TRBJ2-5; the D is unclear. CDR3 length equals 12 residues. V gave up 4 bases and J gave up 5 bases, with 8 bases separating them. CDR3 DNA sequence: TGTGCCAGCAGTTCGTCCATCGAGACCCAGTACTTC. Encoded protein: CASSSSIETQYF.

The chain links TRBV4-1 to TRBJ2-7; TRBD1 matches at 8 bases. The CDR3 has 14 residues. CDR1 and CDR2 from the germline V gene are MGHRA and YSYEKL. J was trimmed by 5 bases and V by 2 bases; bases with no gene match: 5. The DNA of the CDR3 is TGCGCCAGCAGCCAACCGGACAGGGCCAACGAGCAGTACTTC. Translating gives CASSQPDRANEQYF.